Each of the 17 T cell receptor beta chains below was sequenced from the same sample in a study of blood T cells in healthy people across ages. The use of a sample-barcoded 5' primer and a J-beta primer mix characterized a second PCR of about 7 to 12 cycles. TCRdb ran MiXCR on the 5' RACE reads and lists one entry per CDR3 protein. The sample records about a million distinct CDR3 sequences, roughly 48% being singletons. Sequencing was performed on blood. The receptors originated from a man aged 25-40 years in good health.

The rearrangement links TRBV25-1 to TRBJ1-2; D unresolved. V lost 8 bases, J lost 3 bases, and 10 bases lay in between. The germline V gene has CDR1 MGHDK and CDR2 SYGVNS. This CDR3 is 12 amino acids long. The CDR3, as DNA: TGTGCCAGCGGGCGGGAGGACTATGGCTACACCTTC. Protein sequence: CASGREDYGYTF.

Worth noting for this clonotype: A read error is possible here, since a much larger clone lies one base away. The chain is built from TRBV27 and TRBJ2-5, with 10 bases matching TRBD1. TRBJ2-7 matches the DNA end more closely, so the J call is doubtful. Germline V gene lookup returns CDR1 MNHEY and CDR2 SMNVEV (reference sequence). The CDR3 is 13 amino acids. The CDR3 bases are TGTGCCGGCGCCGGGACAGGGGTTTACGAGCAGTACTTC. The encoded protein is CAGAGTGVYEQYF.

The chain is built from TRBV20-1 and TRBJ1-1; D is ambiguous. The V and J ends lost 5 bases and 1 base respectively, with 11 bases between them. Germline lookup yields CDR1 DFQATT and CDR2 SNEGSKA (reference sequence). The CDR3 is made up of 13 amino acids. The CDR3 nucleotides are TGCAGTGCTCTGATAGATGGGAACACTGAAGCTTTCTTT. Encoded protein: CSALIDGNTEAFF.

This clonotype was seen only a few times. The chain combines TRBV29-1 with TRBJ1-2; 12 nucleotides line up with TRBD1. The J segment lost 7 bases and the V segment lost 6 bases, leaving 9 bases of the junction unmatched. The CDR3 length is 14 residues. Germline V CDR1 and CDR2: SQVTM, ANQGSEA. The CDR3 spells CSVTGTGGFSGYTF. DNA of the CDR3: TGCAGCGTGACCGGGACAGGGGGCTTTAGTGGCTACACCTTC.

This clonotype has more than one count but fewer than ten. The gene calls are TRBV5-4 and TRBJ2-7; D is possibly TRBD1 or TRBD2 (6 bases each). Germline V gene sequence: CDR1 SGHNT, CDR2 YYREEE (reference sequence). V dropped 3 bases and J dropped 4 bases, with 17 bases sitting between them. CDR3 length equals 15 residues. The CDR3 DNA is TGTGCCAGCAGCTCCAAGGGGGGCAGCGATTACGAGCAGTACTTC. It encodes CASSSKGGSDYEQYF.

V and J are TRBV7-2 and TRBJ2-5; the D gene is possibly TRBD1 (6 bases). The CDR3 consists of 15 residues. The germline V and J ends were trimmed by 3 bases and 2 bases, with 13 bases remaining between them. The germline CDR1 and CDR2 sequences are SGHTA and FQGNSA. The CDR3 spells CTSSFQRGGQETQYF. DNA of the CDR3: TGTACCAGCAGCTTTCAGCGAGGGGGTCAAGAGACCCAGTACTTC. The entire variable domain, with the rest obtained from reference TRBV7-2 and TRBJ2-5, is as follows: GAGVSQSPSNKVTEKGKDVELRCDPISGHTALYWYRQSLGQGLEFLIYFQGNSAPDKSGLPSDRFSAERTGGSVSTLTIQRTQQEDSAVYLCTSSFQRGGQETQYFGPGTRLLVL.

A note on this clonotype: The junction and the germline gene differ at one end; a read error may be behind it. The chain uses TRBV6-1 and TRBJ1-4; D ambiguous. This CDR3 has 14 residues. Germline V gives CDR1 MNHNS, CDR2 SASEGT. The CDR3 region is CASSEDLRNEKLVF. CDR3 bases: TGTGCCAGCAGTGAAGATCTAAGGAATGAAAAACTGGTTTTT.

The genes are TRBV25-1 and TRBJ2-5, with D perhaps assigned TRBD1 or TRBD2 (5 bases each). V was pared by 8 bases and J by 11 bases, with 27 bases between. The germline CDR1 and CDR2 sequences are MGHDK and SYGVNS. The CDR3 has 15 amino acids. The CDR3 bases are TGTGCCAGCCCAACAGGACGGGGCTCCTACAAGGAGCAGTACTTC. Translation: CASPTGRGSYKEQYF. Drawing the rest from reference TRBV25-1 and TRBJ2-5, the complete variable domain is EADIYQTPRYLVIGTGKKITLECSQTMGHDKMYWYQQDPGMELHLIHYSYGVNSTEKGDLSSESTVSRIRTEHFPLTLESARPSHTSQYLCASPTGRGSYKEQYFGPGTRLLVL.

The gene calls are TRBV20-1 and TRBJ1-6; 9 bases fit TRBD1. The CDR3 has 13 residues. The V gene end was trimmed by 3 bases and the J gene end by 10 bases; junction bases not matched to a gene: 4. Germline V gives CDR1 DFQATT, CDR2 SNEGSKA (reference sequence). The CDR3: CSARGQGMSPLHF. The CDR3 DNA is TGCAGTGCTAGGGGACAGGGAATGTCACCCCTCCACTTT.

V gene TRBV28 combines with J gene TRBJ2-5; no firm D call. There are 15 residues in the CDR3. V was shortened by 8 bases and J by 11 bases, with 27 bases between the two germline ends. CDR1 is MDHEN, CDR2 SYDVKM, per germline. The CDR3 nucleotides are TGTGCCAGCCCCCCCGTAAAGGGTGAGAGGAATGAGCAGTACTTC. Its translation: CASPPVKGERNEQYF.

The chain links TRBV29-1 to TRBJ1-5; no clear D. The V end lost 4 bases, the J end lost 2 bases, and 6 bases lay between the germline ends. Germline V lookup: CDR1 SQVTM, CDR2 ANQGSEA. The CDR3 extends over 12 amino acids. The DNA for the CDR3 is TGCAGCGTTGTTGCCGGCAATCAGCCCCAGCATTTT. It translates to CSVVAGNQPQHF.

A single count supports this clonotype. The chain combines TRBV29-1 with TRBJ2-5; D gene unclear. V lost 4 bases and J lost 11, with 17 bases in between. The V gene's germline CDR1 is SQVTM and CDR2 ANQGSEA. The CDR3 extends over 12 amino acids. The CDR3 region has the DNA TGCAGCGTTGCCCACGCACCAAGTGAGCAGTACTTC. It is translated as CSVAHAPSEQYF.

V is TRBV9 and J is TRBJ2-3; 8 bases agree with TRBD1. CDR3 length: 15 residues. Germline-derived CDR1 and CDR2 are SGDLS and YYNGEE. Trimming at V came to 1 base and at J to 1 base, leaving 2 bases not matched to a gene. The CDR3 sequence is CASSVTDRGTDTQYF. CDR3 in DNA: TGTGCCAGCAGCGTAACGGACAGGGGCACAGATACGCAGTATTTT. The full variable domain, with the rest looked up from reference TRBV9 and TRBJ2-3, is DSGVTQTPKHLITATGQRVTLRCSPRSGDLSVYWYQQSLDQGLQFLIQYYNGEERAKGNILERFSAQQFPDLHSELNLSSLELGDSALYFCASSVTDRGTDTQYFGPGTRLTVL.

The chain has TRBV7-3 and TRBJ2-1; no reliable D call. Looked up from germline, CDR1 is SGHTA and CDR2 is FQGTGA. Trimming took 1 base from V and 15 from J, leaving 13 bases between them. This CDR3 is 12 amino acids long. The CDR3 bases are TGTGCCAGCAGCTTAAACTCCCAACCCGCGTTCTTC. Translated: CASSLNSQPAFF.

Concerning this clonotype: A read error may produce the germline difference seen at one junction end. The chain employs TRBV27 and TRBJ2-1; D is unresolved. Germline CDR1 reads MNHEY; CDR2 reads SMNVEV (reference sequence). This CDR3 is built from 13 residues. In DNA, the CDR3 is TGTGCCTGCAGTCGTCCAAGCTACAATGAGCAGTTCTTC. It yields the protein CACSRPSYNEQFF.

The V and J genes are TRBV7-2 and TRBJ2-1; a weak D match, TRBD2 (5 bases). The closer fit of TRBJ2-7 to the DNA end suggests the J call may be wrong. This CDR3 contains 16 residues. Germline V gene sequence: CDR1 SGHTA, CDR2 FQGNSA. CDR3 residues: CASSLVSGSSYNEQYF. The CDR3 DNA sequence: TGTGCCAGCAGCTTAGTGTCGGGGAGCTCCTACAATGAGCAGTACTTC.

V gene TRBV7-3 combines with J gene TRBJ2-1; tentatively, D is TRBD2 (6 bases). In germline, CDR1 is SGHTA, CDR2 FQGTGA. This CDR3 contains 16 residues. The ends were cut back, 5 bases at V and 10 bases at J, with 24 bases in the middle. CDR3 in amino acids: CASSQLPTGLRTEQFF. CDR3 coding DNA: TGTGCCAGCAGCCAACTCCCCACTGGACTACGAACAGAGCAGTTCTTC.